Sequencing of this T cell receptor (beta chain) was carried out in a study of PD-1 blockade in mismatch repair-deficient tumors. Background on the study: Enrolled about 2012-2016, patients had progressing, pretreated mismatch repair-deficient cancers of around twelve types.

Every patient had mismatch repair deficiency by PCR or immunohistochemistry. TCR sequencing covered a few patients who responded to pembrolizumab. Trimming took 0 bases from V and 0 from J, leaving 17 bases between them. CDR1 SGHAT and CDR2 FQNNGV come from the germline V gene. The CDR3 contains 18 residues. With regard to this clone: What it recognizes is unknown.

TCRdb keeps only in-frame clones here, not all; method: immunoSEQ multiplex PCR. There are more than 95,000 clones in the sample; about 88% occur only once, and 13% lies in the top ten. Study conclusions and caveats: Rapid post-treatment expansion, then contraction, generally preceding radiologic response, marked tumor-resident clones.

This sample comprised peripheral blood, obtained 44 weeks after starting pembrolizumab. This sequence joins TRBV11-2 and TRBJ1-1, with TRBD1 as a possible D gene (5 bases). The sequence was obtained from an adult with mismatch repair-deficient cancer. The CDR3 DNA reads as TGTGCCAGCAGCTTAGATCTTCGGGGACGAGACATGAACACTGAAGCTTTCTTT. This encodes CASSLDLRGRDMNTEAFF. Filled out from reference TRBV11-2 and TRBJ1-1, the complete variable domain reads EAGVAQSPRYKIIEKRQSVAFWCNPISGHATLYWYQQILGQGPKLLIQFQNNGVVDDSQLPKDRFSAERLKGVDSTLKIQPAKLEDSAVYLCASSLDLRGRDMNTEAFFGQGTRLTVV.